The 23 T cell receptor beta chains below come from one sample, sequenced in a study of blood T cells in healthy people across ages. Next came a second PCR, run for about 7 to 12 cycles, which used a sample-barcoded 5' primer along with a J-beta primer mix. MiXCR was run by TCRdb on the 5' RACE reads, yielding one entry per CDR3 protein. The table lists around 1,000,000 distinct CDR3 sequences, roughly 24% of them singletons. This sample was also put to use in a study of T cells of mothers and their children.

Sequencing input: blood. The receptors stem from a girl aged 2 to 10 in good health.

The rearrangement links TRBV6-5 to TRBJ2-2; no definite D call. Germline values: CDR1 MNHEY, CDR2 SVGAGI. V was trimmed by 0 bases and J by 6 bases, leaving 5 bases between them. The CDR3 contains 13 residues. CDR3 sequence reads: CASSYSSSGELFF. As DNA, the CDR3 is TGTGCCAGCAGTTACTCGAGCTCCGGGGAGCTGTTTTTT.

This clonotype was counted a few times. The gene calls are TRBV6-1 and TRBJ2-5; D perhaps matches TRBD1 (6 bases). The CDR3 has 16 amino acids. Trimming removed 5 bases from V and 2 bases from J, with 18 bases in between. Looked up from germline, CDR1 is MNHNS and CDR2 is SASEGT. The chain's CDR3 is CASSNPTGARQETQYF. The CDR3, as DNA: TGTGCCAGCAGTAATCCGACAGGCGCCCGGCAAGAGACCCAGTACTTC.

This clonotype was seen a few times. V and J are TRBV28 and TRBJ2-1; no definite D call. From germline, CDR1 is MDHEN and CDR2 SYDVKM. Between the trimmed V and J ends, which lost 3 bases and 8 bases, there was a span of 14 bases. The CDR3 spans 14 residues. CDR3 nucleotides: TGTGCCAGCAGTTTCCCCGGCCCCATACATGAGCAGTTCTTC. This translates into CASSFPGPIHEQFF.

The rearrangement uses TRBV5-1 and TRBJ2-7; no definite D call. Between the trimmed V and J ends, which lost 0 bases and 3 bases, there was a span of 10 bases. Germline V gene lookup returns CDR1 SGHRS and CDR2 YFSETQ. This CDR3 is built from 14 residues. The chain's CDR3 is CASSLDAEYYEQYF. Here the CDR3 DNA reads TGCGCCAGCAGCTTGGATGCGGAGTACTACGAGCAGTACTTC.

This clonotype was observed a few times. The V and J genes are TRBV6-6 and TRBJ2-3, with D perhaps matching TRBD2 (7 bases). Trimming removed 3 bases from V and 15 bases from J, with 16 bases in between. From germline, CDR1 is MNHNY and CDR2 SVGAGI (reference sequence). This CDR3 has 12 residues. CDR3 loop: CASSYEARGAYF. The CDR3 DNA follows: TGTGCCAGCAGTTATGAAGCCCGGGGGGCATATTTT.

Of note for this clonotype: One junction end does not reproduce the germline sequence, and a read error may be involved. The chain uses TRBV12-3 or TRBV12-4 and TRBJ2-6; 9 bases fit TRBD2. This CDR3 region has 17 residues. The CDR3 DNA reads TGTGCCAGCAGTTCGACTAGCGGACTCTCTGGGGCCAACGTCCTGGCTTTC. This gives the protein CASSSTSGLSGANVLAF.

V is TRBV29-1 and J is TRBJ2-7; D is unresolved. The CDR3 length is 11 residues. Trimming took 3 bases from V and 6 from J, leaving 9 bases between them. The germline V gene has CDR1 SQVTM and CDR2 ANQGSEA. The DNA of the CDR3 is TGCAGCGTTGAGGAACGATCCGAGCAGTACTTC. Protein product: CSVEERSEQYF.

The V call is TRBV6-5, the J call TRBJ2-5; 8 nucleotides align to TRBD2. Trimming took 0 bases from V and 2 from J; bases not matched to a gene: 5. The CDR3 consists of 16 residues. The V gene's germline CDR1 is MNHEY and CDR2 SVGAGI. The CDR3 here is CASSYSGLAGQETQYF. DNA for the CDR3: TGTGCCAGCAGTTACTCGGGTTTAGCGGGGCAAGAGACCCAGTACTTC.

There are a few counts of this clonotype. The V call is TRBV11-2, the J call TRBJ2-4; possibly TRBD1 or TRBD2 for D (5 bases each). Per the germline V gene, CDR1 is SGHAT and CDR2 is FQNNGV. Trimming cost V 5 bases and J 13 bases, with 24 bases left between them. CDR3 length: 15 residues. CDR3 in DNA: TGTGCCAGCAGCCCCGAGAACTACGGGACCTGGGGACAGTACTTC. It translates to CASSPENYGTWGQYF.

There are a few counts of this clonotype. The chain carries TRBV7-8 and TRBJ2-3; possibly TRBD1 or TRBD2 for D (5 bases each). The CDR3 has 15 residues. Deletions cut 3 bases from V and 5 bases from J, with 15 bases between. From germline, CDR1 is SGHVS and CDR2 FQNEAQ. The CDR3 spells CASSFGTFNGDTQYF. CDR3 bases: TGTGCCAGCAGCTTCGGGACGTTCAATGGAGATACGCAGTATTTT.

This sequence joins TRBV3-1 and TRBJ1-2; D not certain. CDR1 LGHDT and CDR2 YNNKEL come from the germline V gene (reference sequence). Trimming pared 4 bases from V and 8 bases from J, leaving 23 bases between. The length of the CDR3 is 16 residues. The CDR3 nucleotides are TGTGCCAGCAGCCCGACTCTAGAGGGCGTATTGGGCGGCTACACCTTC. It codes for CASSPTLEGVLGGYTF.

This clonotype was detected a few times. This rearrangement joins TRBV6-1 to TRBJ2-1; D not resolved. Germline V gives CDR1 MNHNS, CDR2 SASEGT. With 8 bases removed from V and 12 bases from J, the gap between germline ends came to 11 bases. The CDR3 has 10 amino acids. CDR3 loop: CASGPDGQFF. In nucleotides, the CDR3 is TGTGCCAGCGGGCCAGATGGGCAGTTCTTC.

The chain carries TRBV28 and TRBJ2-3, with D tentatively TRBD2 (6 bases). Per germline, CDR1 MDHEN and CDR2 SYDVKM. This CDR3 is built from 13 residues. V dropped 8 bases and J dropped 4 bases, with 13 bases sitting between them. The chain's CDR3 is CASGLASPDTQYF. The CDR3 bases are TGTGCCAGCGGTCTAGCGTCCCCAGATACGCAGTATTTT.

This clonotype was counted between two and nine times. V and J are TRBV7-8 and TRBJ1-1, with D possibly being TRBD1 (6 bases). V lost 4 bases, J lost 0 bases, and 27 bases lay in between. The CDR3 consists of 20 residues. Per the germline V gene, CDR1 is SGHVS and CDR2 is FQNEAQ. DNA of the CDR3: TGTGCCAGCAGCTCCTATAAATCAGGGGCCAGAGTACCCATGAACACTGAAGCTTTCTTT. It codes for CASSSYKSGARVPMNTEAFF.

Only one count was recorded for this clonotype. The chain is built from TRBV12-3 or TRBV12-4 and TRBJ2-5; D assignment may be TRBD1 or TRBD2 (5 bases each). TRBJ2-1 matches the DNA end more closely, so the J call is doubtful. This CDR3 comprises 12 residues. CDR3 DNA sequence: TGTGCCAGCAGTCTCGCATCTGGGACGCAGTTCTTC. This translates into CASSLASGTQFF.

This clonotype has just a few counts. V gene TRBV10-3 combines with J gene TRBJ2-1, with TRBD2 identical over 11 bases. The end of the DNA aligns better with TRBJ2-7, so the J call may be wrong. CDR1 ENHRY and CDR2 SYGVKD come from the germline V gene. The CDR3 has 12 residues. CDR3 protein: CANSGGASEQYF. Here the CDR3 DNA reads TGTGCCAATAGCGGGGGGGCCAGCGAGCAGTACTTC.

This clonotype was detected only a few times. The CDR3 DNA follows: TGTGCCAGCAGTTTGACAGTTGCGAACACTGAAGCTTTCTTT. The encoded protein is CASSLTVANTEAFF. V and J are TRBV12-3 or TRBV12-4 and TRBJ1-1; weak D call: TRBD1 (5 bases). This CDR3 spans 14 amino acids. V lost 3 bases and J 1 base, leaving 9 bases between the germline ends.

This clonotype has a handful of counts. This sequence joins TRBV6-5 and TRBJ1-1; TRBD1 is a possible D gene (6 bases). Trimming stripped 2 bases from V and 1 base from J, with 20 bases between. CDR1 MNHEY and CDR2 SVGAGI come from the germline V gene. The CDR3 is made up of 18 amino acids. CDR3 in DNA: TGTGCCAGCAGTTACGCCCTTCCCCGGACAGATAAGAACACTGAAGCTTTCTTT. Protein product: CASSYALPRTDKNTEAFF.

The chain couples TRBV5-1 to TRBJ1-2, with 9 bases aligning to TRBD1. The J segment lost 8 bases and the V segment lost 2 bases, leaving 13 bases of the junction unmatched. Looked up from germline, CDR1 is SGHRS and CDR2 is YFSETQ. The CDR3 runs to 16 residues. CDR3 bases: TGCGCCAGCAGCTTTAACTTCGACAGGGGGGACGAAGGCTACACCTTC. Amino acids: CASSFNFDRGDEGYTF.

The CDR3 region is CSVEENPPNYGYTF. CDR3 DNA sequence: TGCAGCGTTGAGGAAAATCCCCCTAACTATGGCTACACCTTC. V gene TRBV29-1 combines with J gene TRBJ1-2, with D uncertain. CDR1 and CDR2 from the germline V gene are SQVTM and ANQGSEA. The CDR3 consists of 14 residues. Trimming shortened V by 3 bases and J by 0 bases, and 11 bases separated the two germline ends.

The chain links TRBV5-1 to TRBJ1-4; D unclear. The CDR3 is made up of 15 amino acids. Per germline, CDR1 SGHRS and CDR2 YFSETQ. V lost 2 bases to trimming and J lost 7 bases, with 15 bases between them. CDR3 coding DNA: TGCGCCAGCAGCTTCGGAGATAGAGACCCTGAAAAACTGTTTTTT. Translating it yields CASSFGDRDPEKLFF.

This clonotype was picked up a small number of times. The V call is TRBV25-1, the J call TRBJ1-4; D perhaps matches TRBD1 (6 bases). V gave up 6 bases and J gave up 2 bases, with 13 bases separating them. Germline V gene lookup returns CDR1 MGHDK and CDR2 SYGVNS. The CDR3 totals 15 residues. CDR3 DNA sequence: TGTGCCAGCAGGGAAACCCAGGGGACTAATGAAAAACTGTTTTTT. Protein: CASRETQGTNEKLFF.

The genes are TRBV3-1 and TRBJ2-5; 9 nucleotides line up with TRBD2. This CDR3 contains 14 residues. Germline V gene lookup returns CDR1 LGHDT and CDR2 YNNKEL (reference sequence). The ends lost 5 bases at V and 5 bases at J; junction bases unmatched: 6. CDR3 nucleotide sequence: TGTGCCAGCAGCGGAGGACTAGCGTTTGAGACCCAGTACTTC. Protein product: CASSGGLAFETQYF.